This TCR beta chain was captured by sequencing in a study of shared clonotypes between healthy human individuals. Trimming cost V 4 bases and J 2 bases; bases outside gene matches: 13. Germline V lookup: CDR1 MDHEN, CDR2 SYDVKM. The CDR3 runs to 17 residues. The assay ran at deep level. Genomic DNA (from each subset) was split evenly across several immunoSEQ plates. Generated by immunoSEQ multiplex PCR, the TCRdb table keeps only in-frame clones and is missing some. The table shows approximately 2.5 million clones, with about 92% occurring only once. The specimen sequenced was naive CD4+ T cells sorted from blood. Subset described: CD45RA+ positively selected. This clonotype was sampled from a man younger than 35 in good health. The chain is built from TRBV28 and TRBJ2-5, with TRBD1 matching 7 bases. The CDR3 nucleotides are TGTGCCAGCAGTTCCTCTCTCAGACAGGGCCCACAAGAGACCCAGTACTTC. It translates to CASSSSLRQGPQETQYF.